These 19 T cell receptor beta chains came from one sample sequenced in a study of post-analysis software for immune sequencing data. Study-wide findings and caveats: In patients, about five TRBV segments were more frequent than in controls, with TRBV5-6, TRBV5-1 and TRBV20-1 among them.

No antigen has been identified for these receptors. Unique molecular identifiers had been added to the TCR beta cDNA libraries. Each CDR3 protein is one row after TCRdb ran MiXCR on the PCR reads. The sample consists of about 400,000 distinct CDR3 sequences, roughly 35% of them appearing once. Sequencing was carried out using blood. The source of these receptors is a girl aged 5-17 years with multiple sclerosis.

The V and J genes are TRBV10-2 and TRBJ1-6; no firm D call. Germline loops: CDR1 WSHSY, CDR2 SAAADI. The V and J ends lost 3 bases and 8 bases respectively, with 11 bases between them. CDR3 length: 14 residues. The DNA for the CDR3 is TGCGCCAGCAGTGAAAGGTTAGGTGATTCACCCCTCCACTTT. It translates to CASSERLGDSPLHF.

This chain links TRBV5-1 with TRBJ1-1; the match to TRBD1 covers 8 bases. Germline V gene data show CDR1 as SGHRS and CDR2 as YFSETQ. V shed 4 bases and J 6 bases; nucleotides not matched to a gene: 5. The CDR3 runs to 13 residues. This CDR3 reads CASSPQDRAEAFF. CDR3 sequence (DNA): TGCGCCAGCAGCCCCCAGGACAGGGCTGAAGCTTTCTTT.

The table lists this clonotype with a few counts. The V and J genes are TRBV4-1 and TRBJ1-5; D not certain. Germline V gene lookup returns CDR1 MGHRA and CDR2 YSYEKL. V lost 2 bases and J lost 3, with 8 bases in between. The CDR3 is made up of 14 amino acids. The CDR3 sequence: CASSQLGYNQPQHF. The CDR3 DNA reads as TGCGCCAGCAGCCAACTTGGGTACAATCAGCCCCAGCATTTT.

V usage is TRBV3-1 and J usage is TRBJ2-3; tentatively, D is TRBD2 (6 bases). From germline, CDR1 is LGHDT and CDR2 YNNKEL (reference sequence). V lost 6 bases to trimming and J lost 0 bases, with 13 bases between them. This CDR3 is built from 15 residues. CDR3 loop: CASSGGASSTDTQYF. The CDR3 region has the DNA TGTGCCAGCAGTGGCGGGGCCTCTAGCACAGATACGCAGTATTTT.

The chain employs TRBV7-3 and TRBJ1-6; D perhaps matches TRBD1 (6 bases). This CDR3 region has 15 residues. V lost 3 bases and J 7 bases, leaving 13 bases between the germline ends. The germline gives CDR1 SGHTA, CDR2 FQGTGA. The CDR3 protein is CASSFGGAANSPLHF. In nucleotides, the CDR3 is TGTGCCAGCAGCTTTGGGGGGGCGGCGAATTCACCCCTCCACTTT.

This clonotype was detected a few times. This chain connects TRBV10-2 to TRBJ1-6; D may be TRBD1 (5 bases). The V gene lost 6 bases and the J gene lost 0 bases, with 6 bases spanning the gap. CDR1 is WSHSY, CDR2 SAAADI, per germline. The CDR3 extends over 14 amino acids. The DNA for the CDR3 is TGCGCCAGCAGCAGGGACTCCTATAATTCACCCCTCCACTTT. The encoded protein is CASSRDSYNSPLHF.

This clonotype showed up just a few times. The V call is TRBV7-8, the J call TRBJ2-5, with a tentative D call TRBD2 (6 bases). V shed 5 bases and J shed 2 bases, with 12 bases lying between them. Per germline, CDR1 SGHVS and CDR2 FQNEAQ. The CDR3 is 14 residues long. In nucleotides, the CDR3 is TGTGCCAGCAGCCATTCGGGAGTACAAGAGACCCAGTACTTC. This encodes CASSHSGVQETQYF.

This chain connects TRBV4-1 to TRBJ1-2; a possible D gene is TRBD1 (5 bases). The CDR3 consists of 15 residues. Trimming cost V 0 bases and J 2 bases, with 10 bases left between them. Germline V gene lookup returns CDR1 MGHRA and CDR2 YSYEKL. CDR3 coding DNA: TGCGCCAGCAGCCAAGAGGTCGGGGCAAACTATGGCTACACCTTC. Its translation: CASSQEVGANYGYTF.

The V call is TRBV7-9, the J call TRBJ2-6; D call uncertain. CDR1 SEHNR and CDR2 FQNEAQ come from the germline V gene (reference sequence). The CDR3 has 15 amino acids. V gave up 1 base and J gave up 4 bases, with 8 bases separating them. The CDR3 region has the DNA TGTGCCAGCAGCTTAGGCCCAACCGGGGCCAACGTCCTGACTTTC. This codes for CASSLGPTGANVLTF.

The CDR3: CASNTIEADTQYF. The DNA of the CDR3 is TGTGCCAGCAACACCATCGAGGCAGATACGCAGTATTTT. The chain employs TRBV7-8 and TRBJ2-3; no definite D call. V was trimmed by 7 bases and J by 4 bases, leaving 12 bases between them. Germline V gene sequence: CDR1 SGHVS, CDR2 FQNEAQ. This CDR3 is 13 amino acids long.

The chain is built from TRBV6-1 and TRBJ2-7; D tentatively fits TRBD1 or TRBD2 (5 bases each). The CDR3 totals 14 residues. The V end was cut by 6 bases, the J end by 4 bases, with 16 bases between. Germline V CDR1 and CDR2: MNHNS, SASEGT. The CDR3 DNA follows: TGTGCCAGCAGGGTATTAGGGGACCCTTACGAGCAGTACTTC. Its protein is CASRVLGDPYEQYF.

This sequence joins TRBV5-5 and TRBJ2-5, with D perhaps matching TRBD1 (5 bases). Per germline, CDR1 SGHKS and CDR2 YYEKEE (reference sequence). Trimming pared 0 bases from V and 2 bases from J, leaving 8 bases between. CDR3 size: 14 residues. CDR3 bases: TGTGCCAGCAGCTTGGTGACAGCTCAAGAGACCCAGTACTTC. Translated, it gives CASSLVTAQETQYF.

V and J are TRBV7-9 and TRBJ1-4; D remains unclear. V was cut by 5 bases and J by 6 bases, with 16 bases left in between. The CDR3 consists of 15 residues. The germline V gene has CDR1 SEHNR and CDR2 FQNEAQ (reference sequence). The CDR3 DNA follows: TGTGCCAGCAGCCCATCGGGAATCTGGGATGAAAAACTGTTTTTT. Its protein product is CASSPSGIWDEKLFF.

This clonotype occurred a few times. The V call is TRBV7-3, the J call TRBJ2-2; D remains unclear. Between the trimmed V and J ends, which lost 1 base and 3 bases, there was a span of 3 bases. The CDR3 covers 13 residues. Germline V gene sequence: CDR1 SGHTA, CDR2 FQGTGA. In DNA form, the CDR3 reads TGTGCCAGCAGCTTAAGTCACACCGGGGAGCTGTTTTTT. Translation gives CASSLSHTGELFF.

The rearrangement uses TRBV6-5 and TRBJ2-1, with D perhaps matching TRBD1 (5 bases). The CDR3 contains 15 residues. V was trimmed by 2 bases and J by 2 bases, leaving 10 bases between them. Germline lookup yields CDR1 MNHEY and CDR2 SVGAGI. The CDR3 bases are TGTGCCAGCAGTTACGAAGGGGCTACCTACAATGAGCAGTTCTTC. Translated: CASSYEGATYNEQFF.

This clonotype was seen more than once but under ten times. The chain uses TRBV12-5 and TRBJ2-3; 7 bases map to TRBD1. The CDR3 extends over 15 amino acids. Germline CDR1 LGHNT, CDR2 FRNRAP. The V gene end was trimmed by 6 bases and the J gene end by 2 bases; junction bases not matched to a gene: 8. CDR3 sequence (DNA): TGTGCTAGTGGACCCGGGACAGTTTACACAGATACGCAGTATTTT. Amino acid sequence: CASGPGTVYTDTQYF.

This clonotype occurred a few times. The chain recombines TRBV20-1 with TRBJ2-1; 9 bases are shared with TRBD2. This CDR3 comprises 14 residues. The V gene end was trimmed by 4 bases and the J gene end by 3 bases; junction bases not matched to a gene: 4. Germline values: CDR1 DFQATT, CDR2 SNEGSKA (reference sequence). The CDR3 region has the DNA TGCAGTGCTATTTCACTAGCGGGCTACAATGAGCAGTTCTTC. Encoded protein: CSAISLAGYNEQFF.

This clonotype was found a few times. The rearrangement links TRBV7-2 to TRBJ1-6; 7 bases match TRBD1. Germline lookup yields CDR1 SGHTA and CDR2 FQGNSA. This CDR3 is built from 16 residues. V lost 1 base and J lost 10; bases outside the gene matches: 10. The CDR3, as DNA: TGTGCCAGCAGCTTAGTTGCGGCAGGGGGTTTGTCACCCCTCCACTTT. Amino acid sequence: CASSLVAAGGLSPLHF.

The chain links TRBV4-3 to TRBJ1-2; no firm D call. Trimming shortened V by 0 bases and J by 1 base, and 15 bases separated the two germline ends. The germline CDR1 and CDR2 sequences are LGHNA and YSLEER. The CDR3 consists of 17 residues. The CDR3 coding sequence is TGCGCCAGCAGCCAAGATCTCGGCAGTAGTATTAACTATGGCTACACCTTC. This encodes CASSQDLGSSINYGYTF.